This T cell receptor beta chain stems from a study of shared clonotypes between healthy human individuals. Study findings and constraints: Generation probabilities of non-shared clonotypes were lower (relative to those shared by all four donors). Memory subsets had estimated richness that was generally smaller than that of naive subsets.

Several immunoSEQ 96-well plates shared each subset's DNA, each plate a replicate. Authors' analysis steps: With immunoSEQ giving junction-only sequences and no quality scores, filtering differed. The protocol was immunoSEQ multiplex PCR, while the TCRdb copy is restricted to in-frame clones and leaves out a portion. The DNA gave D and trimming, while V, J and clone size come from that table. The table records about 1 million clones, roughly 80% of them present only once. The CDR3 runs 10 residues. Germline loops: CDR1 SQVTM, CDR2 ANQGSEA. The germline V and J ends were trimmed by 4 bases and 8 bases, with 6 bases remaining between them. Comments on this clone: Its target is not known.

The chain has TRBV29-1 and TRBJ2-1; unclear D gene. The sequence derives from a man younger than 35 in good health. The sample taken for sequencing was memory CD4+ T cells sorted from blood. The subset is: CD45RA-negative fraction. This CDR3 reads CSVGLDEQFF. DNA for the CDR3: TGCAGCGTTGGGCTAGATGAGCAGTTCTTC.